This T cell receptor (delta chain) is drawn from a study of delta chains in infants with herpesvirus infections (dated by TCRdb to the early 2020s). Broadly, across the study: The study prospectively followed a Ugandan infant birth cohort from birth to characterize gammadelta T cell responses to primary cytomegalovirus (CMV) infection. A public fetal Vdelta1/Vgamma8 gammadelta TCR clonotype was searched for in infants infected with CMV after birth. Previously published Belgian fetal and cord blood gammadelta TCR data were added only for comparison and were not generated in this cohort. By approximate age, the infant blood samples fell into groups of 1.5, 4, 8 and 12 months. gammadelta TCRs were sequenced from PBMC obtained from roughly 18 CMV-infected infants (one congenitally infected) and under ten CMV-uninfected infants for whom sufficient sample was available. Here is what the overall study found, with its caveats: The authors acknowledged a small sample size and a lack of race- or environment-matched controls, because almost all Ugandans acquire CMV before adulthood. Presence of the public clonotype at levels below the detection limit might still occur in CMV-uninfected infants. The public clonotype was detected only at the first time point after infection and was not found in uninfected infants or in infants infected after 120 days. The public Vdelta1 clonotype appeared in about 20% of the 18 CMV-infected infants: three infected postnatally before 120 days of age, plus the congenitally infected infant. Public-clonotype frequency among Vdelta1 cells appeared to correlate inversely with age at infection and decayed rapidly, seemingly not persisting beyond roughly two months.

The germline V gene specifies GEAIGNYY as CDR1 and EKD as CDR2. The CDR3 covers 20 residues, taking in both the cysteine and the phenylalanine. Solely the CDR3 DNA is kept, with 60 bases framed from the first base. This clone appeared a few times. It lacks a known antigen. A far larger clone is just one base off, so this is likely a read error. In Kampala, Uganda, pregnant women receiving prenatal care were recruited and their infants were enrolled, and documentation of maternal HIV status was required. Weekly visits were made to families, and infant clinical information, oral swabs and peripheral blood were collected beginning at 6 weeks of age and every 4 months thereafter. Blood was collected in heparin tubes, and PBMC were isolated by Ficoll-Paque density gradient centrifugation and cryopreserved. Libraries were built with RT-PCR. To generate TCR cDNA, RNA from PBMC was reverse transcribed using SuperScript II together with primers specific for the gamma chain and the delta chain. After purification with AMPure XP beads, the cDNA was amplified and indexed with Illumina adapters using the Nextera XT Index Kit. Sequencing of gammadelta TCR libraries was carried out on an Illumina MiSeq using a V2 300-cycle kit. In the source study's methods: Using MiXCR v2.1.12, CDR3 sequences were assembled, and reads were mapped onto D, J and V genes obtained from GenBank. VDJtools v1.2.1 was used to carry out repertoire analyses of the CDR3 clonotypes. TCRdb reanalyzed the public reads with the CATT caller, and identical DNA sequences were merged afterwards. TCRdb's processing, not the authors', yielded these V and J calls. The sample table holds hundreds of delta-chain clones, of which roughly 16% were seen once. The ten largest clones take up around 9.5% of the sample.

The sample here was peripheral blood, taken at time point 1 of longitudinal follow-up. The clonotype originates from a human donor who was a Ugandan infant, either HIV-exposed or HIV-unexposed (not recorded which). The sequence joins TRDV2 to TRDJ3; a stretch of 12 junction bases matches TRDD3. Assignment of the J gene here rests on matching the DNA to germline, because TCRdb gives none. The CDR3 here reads CACDTLLGDTSSWDARQMFF. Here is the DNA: TGTGCCTGTGACACCTTACTGGGGGATACCAGCTCCTGGGACGCCCGACAGATGTTTTTC.